This T cell receptor (beta chain) was observed in a study of blood T cells in healthy people across ages. Comment on this clonotype: What it recognizes is unknown.

Study-wide results and limits: When one million T cells were used, diversity estimates were thought to be underestimates.

Isolated PBMCs totaled at least 7 million in each sample. Next came a second PCR, run for about 6 to 12 cycles, which used a sample-barcoded 5' primer along with a J-beta primer mix. Each TCR beta cDNA got a 12-nucleotide random molecular identifier. The yield of each sample was at least 2.5 million CDR3-containing paired-end reads. Using its own MiXCR run on the 5' RACE reads, TCRdb lists one record per CDR3 protein. This table holds fewer than 1.5 million distinct CDR3 sequences, approximately 38% found once. Germline CDR1 LGHDT, CDR2 YNNKEL (reference sequence). The CDR3 loop spans 16 amino acids. V lost 4 bases to trimming and J lost 3 bases, with 13 bases between them.

The material sequenced was blood. The sequence came from a woman between 18 and 29 years old in good health. The V call is TRBV3-1, the J call TRBJ1-6; D is uncertain. CDR3 sequence: CASSPGPADYNSPLHF. In DNA form, the CDR3 reads TGTGCCAGCAGCCCTGGTCCGGCCGACTATAATTCACCCCTCCACTTT.